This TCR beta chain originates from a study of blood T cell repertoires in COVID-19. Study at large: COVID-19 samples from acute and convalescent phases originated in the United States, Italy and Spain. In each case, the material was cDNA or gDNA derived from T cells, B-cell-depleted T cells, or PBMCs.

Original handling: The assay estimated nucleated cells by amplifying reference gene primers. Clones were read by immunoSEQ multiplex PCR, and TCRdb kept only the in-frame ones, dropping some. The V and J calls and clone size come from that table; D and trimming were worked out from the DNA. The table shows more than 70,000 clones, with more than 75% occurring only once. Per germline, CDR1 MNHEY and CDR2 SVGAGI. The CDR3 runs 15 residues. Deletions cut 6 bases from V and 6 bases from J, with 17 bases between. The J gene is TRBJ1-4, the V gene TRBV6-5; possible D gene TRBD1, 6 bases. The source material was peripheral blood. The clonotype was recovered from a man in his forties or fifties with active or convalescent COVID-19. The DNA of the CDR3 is TGTGCCAGCAGAAGGGCCGGGGGGCTTGATGAAAAACTGTTTTTT. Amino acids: CASRRAGGLDEKLFF.